These T cell receptor beta chains were read from a single sample in a study of T cells after yellow fever vaccination. TCRdb itself ran the 5' RACE reads through MiXCR, one entry per CDR3 protein. The profile shows 150,000 to 200,000 distinct CDR3 sequences, almost 7% of them singletons. The starting material was CD4+ T cells sorted from PBMCs, obtained more than 4 days after the first yellow fever vaccination. All receptors come from a man between 18 and 35 years old who received the YFV17D yellow fever vaccine. Both conserved end residues are part of each CDR3. A D gene is named only where the DNA matches it firmly. Not all rows give a size; the values are once, few, many and, for expanded clones, a class.

abundance,d_gene,v_gene,j_gene,CDR3aa,CDR3nt
many,TRBD1,TRBV7-9,TRBJ1-2,CASSPWTGGRYGYTF,TGTGCCAGCAGCCCCTGGACAGGGGGACGCTATGGCTACACCTTC
many,.,TRBV6-5,TRBJ2-1,CASTARGSYNEQFF,TGTGCCAGCACCGCCCGGGGCTCCTACAATGAGCAGTTCTTC
few,TRBD2,TRBV5-6,TRBJ2-3,CASSQRPWTRSPDTQYF,TGTGCCAGCAGCCAGAGACCTTGGACTAGGTCTCCGGATACGCAGTATTTT
many,TRBD1,TRBV18,TRBJ2-5,CASSPARGNGQETQYF,TGTGCCAGCTCACCCGCCAGGGGGAACGGCCAAGAGACCCAGTACTTC
few,TRBD2,TRBV7-9,TRBJ2-3,CASSSALTSGGTDTQYF,TGTGCCAGCAGCTCGGCCCTGACTAGCGGGGGAACAGATACGCAGTATTTT
many,TRBD2,TRBV6-1,TRBJ2-1,CASSPWTSGHNEQFF,TGTGCCAGCAGCCCGTGGACTAGCGGCCACAATGAGCAGTTCTTC
many,TRBD2,TRBV6-5,TRBJ2-3,CASSYSFPSGGDTQYF,TGTGCCAGCAGTTACTCGTTTCCTAGCGGGGGAGATACGCAGTATTTT
many,.,TRBV4-3,TRBJ2-7,CASSQEYIGVTYEQYF,TGCGCCAGCAGCCAAGAGTATATAGGCGTCACCTACGAGCAGTACTTC
many,.,TRBV11-2,TRBJ2-2,CASSPRLGPFSGELFF,TGTGCCAGCAGCCCCCGTCTGGGCCCCTTCTCCGGGGAGCTGTTTTTT
few,.,TRBV7-2,TRBJ2-3,CASSPPSGASDTQYF,TGTGCCAGCAGCCCCCCTAGTGGAGCGTCAGATACGCAGTATTTT
many,TRBD1,TRBV5-1,TRBJ1-1,CASRTGQGVTEAFF,TGCGCCAGCAGAACCGGACAGGGGGTCACTGAAGCTTTCTTT
.,.,TRBV20-1,TRBJ1-5,CSASEGDQPQHF,TGCAGTGCTAGTGAGGGGGATCAGCCCCAGCATTTT
.,.,TRBV6-1,TRBJ1-5,CASSEVRTRPNQPQHF,TGTGCCAGCAGCGAAGTAAGGACACGGCCTAATCAGCCCCAGCATTTT
.,.,TRBV15,TRBJ1-5,CATSRDPTVGNQPQHF,TGTGCCACCAGCAGAGATCCCACCGTCGGCAATCAGCCCCAGCATTTT
.,.,TRBV4-2,TRBJ1-2,CASSQPAGRQGYTF,TGTGCCAGCAGCCAACCGGCAGGCCGGCAGGGCTACACCTTC
.,TRBD2,TRBV5-1,TRBJ2-5,CASSSSGGFQETQYF,TGCGCCAGCAGCTCTAGCGGGGGGTTCCAAGAGACCCAGTACTTC
few,.,TRBV7-8,TRBJ2-1,CAFLPFSTYNEQFF,TGTGCCTTCCTACCCTTTTCTACCTACAATGAGCAGTTCTTC
many,.,TRBV6-1,TRBJ1-1,CASSDQGIENTEAFF,TGTGCCAGCAGCGACCAGGGTATCGAGAACACTGAAGCTTTCTTT
many,TRBD2,TRBV7-2,TRBJ2-5,CASSLRTGGRETQYF,TGTGCCAGCAGCTTGAGGACGGGGGGGCGGGAGACCCAGTACTTC
few,.,TRBV6-5,TRBJ1-1,CASSYVDRNTEAFF,TGTGCCAGCAGTTACGTCGACAGAAACACTGAAGCTTTCTTT
.,.,TRBV27,TRBJ2-3,CASSRPPPDTQYF,TGTGCCAGCAGCCGCCCCCCCCCAGATACGCAGTATTTT
few,.,TRBV9,TRBJ2-5,CASSAGQKETQYF,TGTGCCAGCAGCGCCGGACAGAAAGAGACCCAGTACTTC
.,.,TRBV3-1,TRBJ1-6,CASSQMTGNSPLHF,TGTGCCAGCAGCCAAATGACGGGTAATTCACCCCTCCACTTT
many,.,TRBV24-1,TRBJ1-2,CATSDSDIYGYTF,TGTGCCACCAGTGATTCTGACATATATGGCTACACCTTC
many,.,TRBV12-3/TRBV12-4,TRBJ2-3,CASSPRASTDTQYF,TGTGCCAGCAGCCCTAGGGCAAGCACAGATACGCAGTATTTT
many,.,TRBV6-1,TRBJ2-4,CASSEPPTGYIQYF,TGTGCCAGCAGTGAGCCTCCCACAGGGTACATTCAGTACTTC
many,TRBD1,TRBV20-1,TRBJ2-1,CSARDLKGTGAEQFF,TGCAGTGCTAGAGATTTAAAGGGGACAGGGGCTGAGCAGTTCTTC
many,.,TRBV5-1,TRBJ1-3,CASSLTGIGNTIYF,TGCGCCAGCAGCTTGACGGGAATTGGAAACACCATATATTTT
many,.,TRBV20-1,TRBJ2-1,CSATFFSGLHNEQFF,TGCAGTGCCACCTTTTTCTCGGGACTTCACAATGAGCAGTTCTTC
many,TRBD2,TRBV5-1,TRBJ2-7,CASRMGLAHSYEQYF,TGCGCCAGCAGGATGGGACTAGCGCACTCCTACGAGCAGTACTTC
many,.,TRBV2,TRBJ2-7,CASSQSHQYF,TGTGCCAGCAGCCAGTCCCACCAGTACTTC
many,.,TRBV27,TRBJ2-3,CASSNRRTSSTDTQYF,TGTGCCAGCAGCAATCGCCGGACTTCTAGCACAGATACGCAGTATTTT
many,.,TRBV7-3,TRBJ2-3,CASRSSGTGADTQYF,TGTGCCAGCAGGAGTAGCGGTACGGGTGCAGATACGCAGTATTTT